This is a list of T cell receptor beta chains from one sample in a study of PD-L1 blockade in urothelial cancer. Sequenced by immunoSEQ multiplex PCR; TCRdb stores in-frame clones only, minus some. Among over 15,000 clones listed, approximately 80% were seen once. Sequenced material: PBMCs, taken around atezolizumab (anti-PD-L1) treatment. The receptors were sampled from a man aged 50 to 60 with urothelial cancer. Both conserved end residues are part of each CDR3. The D gene is left open where the match is weak. Rows give clone size only sometimes, using once, few, many, or a class for an expanded clone.

cdr3_aa	cdr3_nt	j_call	v_call	clone_size	d_call
CASRPGLADADTQYF	TGTGCCAGCAGGCCGGGACTAGCTGACGCAGATACGCAGTATTTT	TRBJ2-3	TRBV2	.	TRBD2
CASRSGTSTLHEQYF	TGCGCCAGCAGGTCCGGGACTAGCACCTTACACGAGCAGTACTTC	TRBJ2-7	TRBV5-1	.	TRBD2
CASSLRQGARGANVLTF	TGCGCCAGCAGCTTGAGGCAGGGGGCGCGAGGGGCCAACGTCCTGACTTTC	TRBJ2-6	TRBV5-1	.	TRBD1
CASSPDRGTYEQYF	TGTGCCAGTAGCCCGGACAGGGGGACCTACGAGCAGTACTTC	TRBJ2-7	TRBV19	.	TRBD1
CASSWTGGNEQFF	TGTGCCAGCAGTTGGACAGGGGGCAATGAGCAGTTCTTC	TRBJ2-1	TRBV2	.	TRBD1
CASSQARTDLTEAFF	TGCGCCAGCAGCCAAGCCCGGACAGACCTCACTGAAGCTTTCTTT	TRBJ1-1	TRBV4-1	.	.
CASSPARTGAGGTEAFF	TGTGCCAGCTCACCCGCACGAACAGGGGCGGGGGGGACTGAAGCTTTCTTT	TRBJ1-1	TRBV18	.	TRBD1
CASSLLPSSSGNTIYF	TGTGCCAGCAGTTTACTCCCGTCCAGCTCTGGAAACACCATATATTTT	TRBJ1-3	TRBV28	once	.
CASSFSGNQPQHF	TGCGCCAGCAGCTTTTCGGGCAATCAGCCCCAGCATTTT	TRBJ1-5	TRBV5-1	.	.
CASSSDIPGNQPQHF	TGTGCCAGCAGCTCGGACATTCCAGGGAATCAGCCCCAGCATTTT	TRBJ1-5	TRBV7-2	.	.
CATSRDLGQGTSEFF	TGTGCCACCAGCAGAGATCTCGGACAGGGTACCAGCGAGTTCTTC	TRBJ2-1	TRBV15	.	TRBD1
CASSLGTAEGYTF	TGCGCCAGCAGCCTGGGGACAGCGGAGGGCTACACCTTC	TRBJ1-2	TRBV5-1	.	TRBD1
CASSLKGQLSSGNTIYF	TGTGCCAGCAGTTTGAAGGGACAGCTAAGCTCTGGAAACACCATATATTTT	TRBJ1-3	TRBV27	once	TRBD1
CAWSRQGNQPQHF	TGTGCCTGGAGCAGACAGGGAAATCAGCCCCAGCATTTT	TRBJ1-5	TRBV30	few	TRBD1
CASGLISGSGANVLTF	TGTGCTAGTGGTTTGATATCCGGGTCTGGGGCCAACGTCCTGACTTTC	TRBJ2-6	TRBV12-5	.	.
CASSSQLGETQYF	TGCGCCAGCAGCTCCCAACTAGGAGAGACCCAGTACTTC	TRBJ2-5	TRBV5-1	.	.
CSVGNRGEGTEAFF	TGCAGCGTTGGGAACAGGGGGGAAGGCACTGAAGCTTTCTTT	TRBJ1-1	TRBV29-1	.	TRBD1
CSVVADNYGYTF	TGCAGCGTTGTTGCGGATAACTATGGCTACACCTTC	TRBJ1-2	TRBV29-1	.	.
CASKKGTGRTGELFF	TGTGCCAGCAAGAAAGGGACAGGGAGAACCGGGGAGCTGTTTTTT	TRBJ2-2	TRBV28	.	TRBD1
CASSSRGSSPGELFF	TGTGCCAGCAGCTCGCGGGGTTCGTCACCCGGGGAGCTGTTTTTT	TRBJ2-2	TRBV7-2	.	.
CASSFRWGLDPTGELFF	TGTGCCAGCAGCTTTAGGTGGGGACTAGACCCCACCGGGGAGCTGTTTTTT	TRBJ2-2	TRBV5-6	.	TRBD2
CASSLRTGVGELFF	TGCGCCAGCAGCCTCCGGACAGGGGTCGGGGAGCTGTTTTTT	TRBJ2-2	TRBV5-1	.	TRBD1
CASSGEPNTEAFF	TGTGCCAGCAGTGGGGAGCCGAACACTGAAGCTTTCTTT	TRBJ1-1	TRBV2	few	.
CASGRGNQPQHF	TGTGCCAGCGGTCGGGGCAATCAGCCCCAGCATTTT	TRBJ1-5	TRBV27	.	.
CASSFPDRAQETQYF	TGTGCCAGCAGCTTTCCGGACAGGGCCCAAGAGACCCAGTACTTC	TRBJ2-5	TRBV5-6	.	TRBD1
CASRTGTYNEQFF	TGTGCCAGCAGGACCGGGACCTACAATGAGCAGTTCTTC	TRBJ2-1	TRBV6-5	.	.
CASSLTGPGTDTQYF	TGTGCCAGCAGCTTAACGGGTCCCGGCACAGATACGCAGTATTTT	TRBJ2-3	TRBV11-3	.	.
CASSTDRVATDTQYF	TGTGCCAGTAGTACAGACAGGGTGGCCACAGATACGCAGTATTTT	TRBJ2-3	TRBV19	.	TRBD1
CASSRQGGTDTQYF	TGCGCCAGCAGTCGCCAGGGGGGCACAGATACGCAGTATTTT	TRBJ2-3	TRBV23-1	.	TRBD1